This T cell receptor beta chain was retrieved from a study of beta chain features in type 1 diabetes. To note about this clone: The antigen is undetermined.

The study reverse transcribed the entire isolated RNA, so it sequenced expressed TCRB transcripts. Assay: immunoSEQ multiplex PCR; the TCRdb copy retains only in-frame clones and omits some. The sample holds around 430,000 clones, approximately 30% seen once. The J segment lost 0 bases and the V segment lost 7 bases, leaving 4 bases of the junction unmatched. The CDR3 is 14 residues long. Germline assignment: CDR1 SQVTM and CDR2 ANQGSEA. It was one heparinised blood draw, averaging about 0.12 L, that each donor gave. Study-wide points: The analysis here could not establish whether HLA type shapes TCRB rearrangement. Among patients, naive, central memory and Treg TCRB repertoires appeared more similar than among healthy donors.

Input material: naive CD4+ T cells from blood. The TCR originated in a man between 18 and 29 years old in good health. This chain uses TRBV29-1 with TRBJ2-1; 9 nucleotides agree with TRBD1. In DNA, the CDR3 is TGCAGCGCTGGGACAGGGAACTCCTACAATGAGCAGTTCTTC. Its translation is CSAGTGNSYNEQFF.